The 12 T cell receptor beta chains below all came from one sample that was sequenced in a study of T cell repertoires in cytomegalovirus infection. TCRdb ran MiXCR on the reads and lists one entry per CDR3 protein. The repertoire consists of about 920,000 distinct CDR3 sequences, with more than 25% occurring once and the leading ten covering over 12%. What these receptors recognize is not known. Sequenced here: cultured CD8+ T cells from PBMCs, sampled from culture after CMV antigen stimulation. The receptors were sampled from a human donor in good health (CMV status not recorded). Some clones in this sample may be carry-over from other donors' samples.

A few counts support this clonotype. The chain carries TRBV4-1 and TRBJ2-1; 8 bases match TRBD1. Germline-derived CDR1 and CDR2 are MGHRA and YSYEKL. This CDR3 comprises 18 residues. V shed 1 base and J 2 bases; nucleotides not matched to a gene: 10. The CDR3 sequence: CASSQGPPGTGPYNEQFF. DNA for the CDR3: TGCGCCAGCAGCCAAGGTCCCCCCGGGACAGGCCCCTACAATGAGCAGTTCTTC.

J is TRBJ2-7 and V is TRBV13; D call uncertain. This CDR3 comprises 13 residues. Trimming removed 3 bases at V and 1 base at J, with 7 bases between. From germline, CDR1 is PRHDT and CDR2 FYEKMQ (reference sequence). The CDR3 DNA sequence: TGTGCCAGCAGCTTTTTAGGTTCCTACGAGCAGTACGTC. Translating gives CASSFLGSYEQYV.

This clonotype has just a few counts. The rearrangement joins TRBV2 to TRBJ1-1; D is perhaps TRBD1 (6 bases). The germline V gene has CDR1 SNHLY and CDR2 FYNNEI. The germline V and J ends were trimmed by 9 bases and 0 bases, with 14 bases remaining between them. This CDR3 comprises 14 residues. Here the CDR3 DNA reads TGTGCCAGGATTTCAGGGGCTCTGAACACTGAAGCTTTCTTT. Its translation: CARISGALNTEAFF.

The V call is TRBV7-6, the J call TRBJ1-4; tentatively, D is TRBD1 (5 bases). Germline V lookup: CDR1 SGHVS, CDR2 FNYEAQ. Between the trimmed V and J ends, which lost 5 bases and 3 bases, there was a span of 16 bases. The CDR3 totals 16 residues. Here the CDR3 DNA reads TGTGCCAGCAGCGCCCGATGGCAGGGACCTAATGAAAAACTGTTTTTT. It is translated as CASSARWQGPNEKLFF.

This clonotype was seen a few times. This chain connects TRBV7-6 to TRBJ2-1; 7 bases align to TRBD1. V shed 5 bases and J 3 bases; nucleotides not matched to a gene: 10. This CDR3 contains 16 residues. Looked up from germline, CDR1 is SGHVS and CDR2 is FNYEAQ. The CDR3 sequence: CASSHSQGIVYNEQFF. The CDR3 coding sequence is TGTGCCAGCAGCCATTCACAGGGGATTGTCTACAATGAGCAGTTCTTC. Full variable domain (outside the CDR3, taken from reference TRBV7-6 and TRBJ2-1): GAGVSQSPRYKVTKRGQDVALRCDPISGHVSLYWYRQALGQGPEFLTYFNYEAQQDKSGLPNDRFSAERPEGSISTLTIQRTEQRDSAMYRCASSHSQGIVYNEQFFGPGTRLTVL.

This rearrangement joins TRBV6-1 to TRBJ1-1, with D hard to call. Germline assignment: CDR1 MNHNS and CDR2 SASEGT. The CDR3 runs 16 residues. The V and J ends lost 2 bases and 0 bases respectively, with 13 bases between them. CDR3 DNA: TGTGCCAGCAGTGAATTAGGTGTCGGATTGAACACTGAAGCTTTCTTT. It specifies CASSELGVGLNTEAFF.

The chain uses TRBV5-4 and TRBJ2-7; D not resolved. The V gene's germline CDR1 is SGHNT and CDR2 YYREEE (reference sequence). This CDR3 has 15 amino acids. Trimming stripped 5 bases from V and 4 bases from J, with 19 bases between. CDR3: CASRDSRAPAYEQYF. The CDR3, as DNA: TGTGCCAGCAGGGATTCCCGGGCTCCAGCTTACGAGCAGTACTTC.

The V and J genes are TRBV27 and TRBJ1-5; possibly TRBD1 for D (6 bases). V lost 3 bases and J lost 3, with 9 bases in between. The length of the CDR3 is 14 residues. Germline CDR1 is MNHEY and CDR2 is SMNVEV (reference sequence). The CDR3 is CASSFGQINQPQHF. The CDR3 bases are TGTGCCAGCAGTTTTGGACAGATCAATCAGCCCCAGCATTTT.

The V call is TRBV25-1, the J call TRBJ1-6; D uncertain. The CDR3 is 15 residues long. Germline CDR1 and CDR2: MGHDK and SYGVNS. V was clipped by 0 bases and J by 10 bases, with 13 bases between them. The chain's CDR3 is CASSEYAQETSPLHF. The DNA for the CDR3 is TGTGCCAGCAGTGAATATGCCCAGGAAACGTCACCCCTCCACTTT.

This clonotype was seen at least ten times. This CDR3 is CASSFGLAGSNEQFF. The CDR3 DNA reads TGTGCCAGCAGCTTTGGACTAGCGGGGTCCAATGAGCAGTTCTTC. The chain has TRBV7-2 and TRBJ2-1, with 12 nucleotides matching TRBD2. In germline, CDR1 is SGHTA, CDR2 FQGNSA. There are 15 residues in the CDR3. The J segment lost 6 bases and the V segment lost 3 bases, leaving 3 bases of the junction unmatched.

The J gene is TRBJ2-3, the V gene TRBV6-5; 11 nucleotides line up with TRBD2. Trimming cost V 1 base and J 0 bases; bases outside gene matches: 6. This CDR3 region has 18 residues. Germline CDR1 reads MNHEY; CDR2 reads SVGAGI. The CDR3 reads CASSYYLAGGRSTDTQYF. The CDR3 region has the DNA TGTGCCAGCAGTTACTACCTAGCGGGGGGCCGTAGCACAGATACGCAGTATTTT.

In its sample, this clonotype was seen once. This chain links TRBV7-9 with TRBJ1-4; D is perhaps TRBD1 (5 bases). CDR3 length: 13 amino acids. The V gene's germline CDR1 is SEHNR and CDR2 FQNEAQ (reference sequence). V was clipped by 1 base and J by 10 bases, with 10 bases between them. The CDR3 nucleotides are TGTGCCAGCAGCTTAGGGGGCCAGCGAAAACTGTTTTTT. Its protein is CASSLGGQRKLFF.